This T cell receptor (beta chain) was recovered during a study of blood T cell repertoires in COVID-19. Study in general: Sample material is recorded as cDNA or gDNA derived from T cells, B-cell-depleted T cells, or PBMCs.

Method: immunoSEQ multiplex PCR; TCRdb's copy keeps in-frame clones and lacks some. Among approximately 220,000 clones listed, 70% to 90% were seen once. The length of the CDR3 is 14 residues. V lost 0 bases, J lost 4 bases, and 7 bases lay in between. Per the germline V gene, CDR1 is MNHEY and CDR2 is SVGAGI. This clonotype was sampled from a man aged 40-50 years with acute or convalescent COVID-19. The sequenced sample was peripheral blood. This rearrangement joins TRBV6-5 to TRBJ1-5; a weak D match, TRBD1 (6 bases). The CDR3 DNA is TGTGCCAGCAGTTACTCTCAGGGGAATCAGCCCCAGCATTTT. It specifies CASSYSQGNQPQHF.